This T cell receptor beta chain was found in a study of T cells expressing NK-cell markers. The wider study: Sorted CD3+CD56-NKG2C+, CD3+CD56+NKG2C+ and CD3+CD56+NKG2C- T cells supplied the TCR beta repertoires. Eight donors were sequenced, seven testing HCMV-seropositive and one testing seronegative.

Germline CDR1 SGHVS, CDR2 FQNEAQ. The CDR3 sequence is 15 residues long. Reprocessing the 5' RACE reads, TCRdb reports a single entry for every CDR3 protein and omits DNA. Recorded here are some 460,000 distinct CDR3 sequences; the top ten clones represent almost 1.5%. This clonotype originated in a woman aged 50 to 60 in good health. The specimen was blood T cells: a sorted CD56 or NKG2C T cell subset, CD4+ or CD8+ T cells, or bulk PBMC T cells (not recorded which). The V call is TRBV7-8, the J call TRBJ2-3; TCRdb's D call of TRBD1 is untestable without DNA. The CDR3 protein is CASSLGQGTADTQYF.